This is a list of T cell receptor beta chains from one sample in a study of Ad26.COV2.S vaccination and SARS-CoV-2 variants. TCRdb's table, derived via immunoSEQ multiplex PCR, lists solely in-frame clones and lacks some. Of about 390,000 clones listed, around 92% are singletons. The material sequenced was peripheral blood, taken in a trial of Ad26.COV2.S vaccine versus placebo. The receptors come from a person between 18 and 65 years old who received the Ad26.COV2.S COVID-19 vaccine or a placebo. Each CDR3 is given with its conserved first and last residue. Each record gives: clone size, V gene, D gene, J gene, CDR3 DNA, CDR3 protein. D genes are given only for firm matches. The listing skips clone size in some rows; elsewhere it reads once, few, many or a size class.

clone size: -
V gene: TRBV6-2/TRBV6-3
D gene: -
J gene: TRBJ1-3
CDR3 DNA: TGTGCCAGCAGTTACCCGAGCCCTTGGACAGACTCTGGAAACACCATATATTTT
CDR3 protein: CASSYPSPWTDSGNTIYF

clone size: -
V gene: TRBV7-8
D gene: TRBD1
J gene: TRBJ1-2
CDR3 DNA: TGTGCCAGCAGCCTGTCGGGACAGCCGATCCAAGGAGGCTACACCTTC
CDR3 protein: CASSLSGQPIQGGYTF

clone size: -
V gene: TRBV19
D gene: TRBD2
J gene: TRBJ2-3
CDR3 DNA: TGTGCCAGTAGTATAGAGGGCGGGGGGGCACTTAGCACAGATACGCAGTATTTT
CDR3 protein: CASSIEGGGALSTDTQYF

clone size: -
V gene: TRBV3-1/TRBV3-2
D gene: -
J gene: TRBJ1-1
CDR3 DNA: TGTGCCAGCAGCCTAAGGGGCTTGAACACTGAAGCTTTCTTT
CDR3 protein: CASSLRGLNTEAFF

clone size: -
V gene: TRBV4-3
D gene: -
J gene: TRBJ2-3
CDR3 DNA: TGCGCCAGCAGCCCCCAAAGGAGCCTCCCGCTTGGCGGCACAGATACGCAGTATTTT
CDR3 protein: CASSPQRSLPLGGTDTQYF

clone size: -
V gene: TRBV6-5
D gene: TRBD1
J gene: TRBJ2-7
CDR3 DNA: TGTGCCAGCAGTCCCGGGACAGGGGGTTGGGAGCAGTACTTC
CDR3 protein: CASSPGTGGWEQYF

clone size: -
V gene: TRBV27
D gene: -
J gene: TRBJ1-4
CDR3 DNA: TGTGCCAGCAGGTCAGCAGGAGGGAATGAAAAACTGTTTTTT
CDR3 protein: CASRSAGGNEKLFF

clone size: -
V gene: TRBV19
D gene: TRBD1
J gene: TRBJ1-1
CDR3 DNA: TGTGCCAGCGGGGACAGGTCATCCCGTGAAGCTTTCTTT
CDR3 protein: CASGDRSSREAFF

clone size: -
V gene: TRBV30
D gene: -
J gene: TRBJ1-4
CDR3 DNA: TGTGCCTGGGCCCCCGTCGGGGGGAGGGAAAAACTGTTTTTT
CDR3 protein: CAWAPVGGREKLFF

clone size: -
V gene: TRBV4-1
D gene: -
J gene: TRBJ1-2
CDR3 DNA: TGCGCCAGCAGCCCAAGGACGGAGCAGGGCTATGGCTACACCTTC
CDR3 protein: CASSPRTEQGYGYTF

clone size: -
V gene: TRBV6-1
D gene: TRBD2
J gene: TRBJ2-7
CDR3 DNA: TGTGCCAGCAGTGAAGCCAGGGGACTAGTGCCCAGAGCACCCTACGAGCAGTACTTC
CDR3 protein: CASSEARGLVPRAPYEQYF

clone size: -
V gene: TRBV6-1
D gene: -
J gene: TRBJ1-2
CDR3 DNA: TGTGCCAGCAGTGAAGCGATTGGGGGTAACTATGGCTACACCTTC
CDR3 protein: CASSEAIGGNYGYTF

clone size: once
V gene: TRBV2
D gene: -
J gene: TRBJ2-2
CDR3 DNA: TGTGCCAGCAGGGGAGTGATTACGGGGGAGCTGTTTTTT
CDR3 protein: CASRGVITGELFF

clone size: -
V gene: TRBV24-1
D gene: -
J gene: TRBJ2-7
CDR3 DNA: TGTGCCACCAGTGACCCACGAGGACCCGATCGGGAGCAGTACTTC
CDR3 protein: CATSDPRGPDREQYF

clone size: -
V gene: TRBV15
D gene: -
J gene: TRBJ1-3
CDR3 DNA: TGTGCCACCTCAACTGGTGACTCTGGAAACACCATATATTTT
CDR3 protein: CATSTGDSGNTIYF

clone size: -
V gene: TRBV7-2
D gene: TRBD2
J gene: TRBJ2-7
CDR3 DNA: TGTGCCAGCAGCGACAGCGGGGGGGACGAGCAGTACTTC
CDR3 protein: CASSDSGGDEQYF

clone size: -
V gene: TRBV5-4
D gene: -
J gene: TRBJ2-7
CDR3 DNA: TGTGCCAGCAGCTTGGGGCTGAGAGCCTACGAGCAGTACTTC
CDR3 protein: CASSLGLRAYEQYF

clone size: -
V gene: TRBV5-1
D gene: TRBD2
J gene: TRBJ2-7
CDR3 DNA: TGCGCCAGCAGCGCGGGACTAGCGGGGGGTCTCTGGGACGAGCAGTACTTC
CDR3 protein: CASSAGLAGGLWDEQYF

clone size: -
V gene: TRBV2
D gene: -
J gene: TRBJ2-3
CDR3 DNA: TGTGCCAGCACCCCGGAGGCTGCAGATACGCAGTATTTT
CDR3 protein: CASTPEAADTQYF

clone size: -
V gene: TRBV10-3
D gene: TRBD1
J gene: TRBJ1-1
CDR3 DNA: TGTGCCATCAGTGAAGATCCCGGGACAGTGAACACTGAAGCTTTCTTT
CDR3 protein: CAISEDPGTVNTEAFF

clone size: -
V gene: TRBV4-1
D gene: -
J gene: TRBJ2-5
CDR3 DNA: TGCGCCAGCAGCCAAGTTCCAGGGTCGGGGGAGACCCAGTACTTC
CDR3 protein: CASSQVPGSGETQYF

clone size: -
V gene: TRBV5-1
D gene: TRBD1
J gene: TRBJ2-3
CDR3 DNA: TGCGCCAGCAGGAGGGCTATAGACAGGGGGCAAGATACGCAGTATTTT
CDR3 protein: CASRRAIDRGQDTQYF